This TCR beta chain was observed in a study of T cells in Graves' hyperthyroidism and ophthalmopathy. RNA transcripts were the template for amplifying TCR beta CDR3 regions. Carried out on the TCR CDR3, a first-round RT-PCR used the HTBI primer set. MiXCR was run by TCRdb on the multiplex PCR reads, yielding one entry per CDR3 protein. Of 130,000 to 150,000 distinct CDR3 sequences listed, around 20% are singletons. Patients were excluded for uncontrolled infection, other autoimmune disease, pregnancy or lactation. The V segment lost 2 bases and the J segment 6 bases; nucleotides outside the gene matches: 7. Per the germline V gene, CDR1 is SNHLY and CDR2 is FYNNEI. This CDR3 comprises 16 residues.

The V and J genes are TRBV2 and TRBJ2-1; 10 bases map to TRBD2. The source is a woman in her fifties or sixties with Graves' hyperthyroidism that later progressed to Graves' ophthalmopathy. The sample comprised blood. The CDR3, as DNA: TGTGCCAGCAGTGAACAAGCGGGAGGGACGTTCAATGAGCAGTTCTTC. As protein: CASSEQAGGTFNEQFF.